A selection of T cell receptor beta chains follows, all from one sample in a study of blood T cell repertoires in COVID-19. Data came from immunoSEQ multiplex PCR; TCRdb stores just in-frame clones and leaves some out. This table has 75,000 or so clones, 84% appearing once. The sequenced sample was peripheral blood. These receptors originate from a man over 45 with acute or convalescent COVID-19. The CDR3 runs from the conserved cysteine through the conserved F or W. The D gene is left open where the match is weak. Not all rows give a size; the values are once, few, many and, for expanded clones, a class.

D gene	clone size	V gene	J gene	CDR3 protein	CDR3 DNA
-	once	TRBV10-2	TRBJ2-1	CASSESGGLADEQFF	TGCGCCAGCAGTGAGTCGGGGGGGCTTGCCGATGAGCAGTTCTTC
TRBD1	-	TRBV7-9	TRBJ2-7	CASSSAGTGGARQPLEQYF	TGTGCCAGCAGTTCCGCCGGGACAGGGGGCGCGAGACAACCCCTCGAGCAGTACTTC
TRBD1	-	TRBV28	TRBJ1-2	CASSLSQGAFGYTF	TGTGCCAGCAGTTTATCCCAGGGGGCTTTTGGCTACACCTTC
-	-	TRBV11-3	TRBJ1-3	CASSLVYGNTIYF	TGTGCCAGCAGCTTAGTTTATGGAAACACCATATATTTT
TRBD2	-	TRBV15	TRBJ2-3	CATSLTSSTDTQYF	TGTGCCACCAGCCTGACTAGCTCCACAGATACGCAGTATTTT
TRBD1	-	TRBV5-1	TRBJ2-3	CASSFRGRVADTQYF	TGCGCCAGCAGCTTTAGGGGGCGCGTCGCAGATACGCAGTATTTT
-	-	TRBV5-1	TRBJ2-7	CASSYGVSYEQYF	TGCGCCAGCAGCTACGGGGTGTCCTACGAGCAGTACTTC
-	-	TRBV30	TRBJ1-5	CAWSFGGNSNQPQHF	TGTGCCTGGAGCTTCGGAGGAAATAGCAATCAGCCCCAGCATTTT
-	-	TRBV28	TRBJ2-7	CASSFWQSSYEQYF	TGTGCCAGCAGTTTCTGGCAATCTTCCTACGAGCAGTACTTC
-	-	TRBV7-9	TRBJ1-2	CASSLIVDYGYTF	TGTGCCAGCAGCCTCATCGTAGACTATGGCTACACCTTC